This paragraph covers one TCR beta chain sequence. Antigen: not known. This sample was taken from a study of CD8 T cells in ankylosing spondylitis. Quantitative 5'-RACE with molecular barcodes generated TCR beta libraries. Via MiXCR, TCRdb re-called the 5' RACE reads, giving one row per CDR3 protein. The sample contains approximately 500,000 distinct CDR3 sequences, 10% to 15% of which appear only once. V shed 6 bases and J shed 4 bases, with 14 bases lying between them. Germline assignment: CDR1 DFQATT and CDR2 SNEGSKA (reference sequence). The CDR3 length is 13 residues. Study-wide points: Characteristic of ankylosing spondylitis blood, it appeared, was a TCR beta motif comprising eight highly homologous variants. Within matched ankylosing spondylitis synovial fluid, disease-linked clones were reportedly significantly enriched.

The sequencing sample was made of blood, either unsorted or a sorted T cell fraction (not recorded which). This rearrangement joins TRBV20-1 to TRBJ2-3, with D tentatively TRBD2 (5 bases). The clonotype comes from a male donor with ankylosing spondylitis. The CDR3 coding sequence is TGCAGTGCCCCCGGGGTGTACGCAGATACGCAGTATTTT. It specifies CSAPGVYADTQYF.